Listed below are T cell receptor beta chains from one sample, sequenced in a study of blood T cell repertoires in COVID-19. TCRdb keeps only in-frame clones here, not all; method: immunoSEQ multiplex PCR. The sample contains tens of thousands of clones, around 83% of which appear only once. The sequenced material came from peripheral blood. Receptors were obtained from a man aged 50-59 years with COVID-19, enrolled during active disease. The CDR3 runs from the conserved cysteine through the conserved F or W. The size field is filled for only some rows; it gives once, few, many or a size class.

j_call v_call clone_size cdr3_length cdr3_aa
TRBJ1-3 TRBV4-1 NA 16 CASSQVGRGAGNTIYF
TRBJ2-1 TRBV24-1 NA 16 CATSDPDRGFSNEQFF
TRBJ2-3 TRBV6-6 NA 14 CASRGTFSTDTQYF
TRBJ2-6 TRBV19 NA 18 CASSIRQPLGPGANVLTF
TRBJ1-1 TRBV5-4 NA 14 CASSTTGRNTEAFF
TRBJ2-1 TRBV11-2 NA 15 CASSVSGSLVDEQFF
TRBJ2-7 TRBV7-6 NA 14 CASSPTGIFYEQYF
TRBJ1-5 TRBV10-3 few 12 CAISANNQPQHF
TRBJ2-7 TRBV3-1/TRBV3-2 NA 15 CASSQAGTSVDEQYF
TRBJ2-7 TRBV9 NA 14 CASSTGQGTHEQYF
TRBJ1-1 TRBV2 NA 14 CASRPRGQNTEAFF
TRBJ1-4 TRBV5-3 NA 20 CARSLPYPGQEFATNEKLFF
TRBJ2-3 TRBV30 NA 10 CACRDSRQYF
TRBJ2-1 TRBV9 few 15 CASSVEGDSRNEQFF
TRBJ2-3 TRBV6-5 NA 15 CASSRTSGRYDTQYF
TRBJ2-5 TRBV27 NA 15 CASSDLAGVLETQYF
TRBJ2-3 TRBV6-5 NA 15 CASILAGGSADTQYF
TRBJ2-7 TRBV19 NA 13 CASSLTSFGEQYF